The present T cell receptor (beta chain) was sequenced within a study of T cell repertoires in cytomegalovirus infection. About the study: Shared public TCR beta signatures pointed to both CMV infection and a matching HLA type.

Germline CDR1 SGDLS, CDR2 YYNGEE. The CDR3 runs 15 residues. With 1 base clipped from V and 2 bases from J, the junction kept 5 bases outside the gene matches. TCRdb fed the reads into MiXCR, producing one record per CDR3 protein. The sample shows some 940,000 distinct CDR3 sequences, approximately 30% of them seen only once. In its sample, this clonotype was seen a few times. No antigen is known for it. The J gene is TRBJ1-2, the V gene TRBV9; 7 bases are shared with TRBD1. The material sequenced was cultured CD8+ T cells from PBMCs, taken from culture after CMV antigen stimulation. This TCR came from a human donor in good health (CMV status not recorded). Some clones in this sample may be carry-over from other donors' samples. CDR3 sequence reads: CASSVSTGFNYGYTF. Written as DNA, the CDR3 is TGTGCCAGCAGCGTATCGACAGGGTTCAACTATGGCTACACCTTC. The variable domain in full, with the rest retrieved from reference TRBV9 and TRBJ1-2, is DSGVTQTPKHLITATGQRVTLRCSPRSGDLSVYWYQQSLDQGLQFLIQYYNGEERAKGNILERFSAQQFPDLHSELNLSSLELGDSALYFCASSVSTGFNYGYTFGSGTRLTVV.